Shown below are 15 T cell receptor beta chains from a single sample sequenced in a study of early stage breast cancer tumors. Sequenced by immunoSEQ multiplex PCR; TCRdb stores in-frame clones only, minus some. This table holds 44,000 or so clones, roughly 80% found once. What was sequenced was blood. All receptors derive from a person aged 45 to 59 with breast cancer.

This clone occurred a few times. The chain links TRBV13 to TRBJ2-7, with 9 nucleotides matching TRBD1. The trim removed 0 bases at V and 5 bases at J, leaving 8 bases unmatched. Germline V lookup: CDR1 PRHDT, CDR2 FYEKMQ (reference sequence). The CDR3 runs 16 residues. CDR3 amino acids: CASSLGGTGGGNEQYF. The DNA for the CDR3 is TGTGCCAGCAGCTTAGGAGGAACAGGGGGCGGAAACGAGCAGTACTTC.

CDR3 in amino acids: CASSKTGWYEQYF. CDR3 nucleotides: TGTGCCAGTAGTAAGACAGGGTGGTACGAGCAGTACTTC. The gene calls are TRBV19 and TRBJ2-7; 7 positions match TRBD1. V lost 4 bases and J lost 4; bases outside the gene matches: 4. The CDR3 is made up of 13 amino acids. Germline CDR1 LNHDA, CDR2 SQIVND (reference sequence).

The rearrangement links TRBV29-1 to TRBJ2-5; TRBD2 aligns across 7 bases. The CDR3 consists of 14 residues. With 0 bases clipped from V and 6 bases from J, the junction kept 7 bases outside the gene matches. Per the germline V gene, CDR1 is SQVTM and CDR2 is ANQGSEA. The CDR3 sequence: CSVEDISGFQTQYF. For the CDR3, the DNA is TGCAGCGTTGAAGATATTAGCGGGTTCCAGACCCAGTACTTC.

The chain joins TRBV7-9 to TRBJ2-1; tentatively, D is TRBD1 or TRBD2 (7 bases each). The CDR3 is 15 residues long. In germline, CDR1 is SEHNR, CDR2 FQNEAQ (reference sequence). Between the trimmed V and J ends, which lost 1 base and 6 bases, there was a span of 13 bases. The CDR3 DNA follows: TGTGCCAGCAGCTTAGGACAGGGACTAACCAATGAGCAGTTCTTC. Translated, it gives CASSLGQGLTNEQFF.

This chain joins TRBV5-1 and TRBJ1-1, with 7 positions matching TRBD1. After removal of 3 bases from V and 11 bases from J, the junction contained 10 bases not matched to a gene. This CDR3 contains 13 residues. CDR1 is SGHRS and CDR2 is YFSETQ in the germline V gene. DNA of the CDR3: TGCGCCAGCAGCTCGGAGACAGGGTTGGCGGCTTTCTTT. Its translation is CASSSETGLAAFF.

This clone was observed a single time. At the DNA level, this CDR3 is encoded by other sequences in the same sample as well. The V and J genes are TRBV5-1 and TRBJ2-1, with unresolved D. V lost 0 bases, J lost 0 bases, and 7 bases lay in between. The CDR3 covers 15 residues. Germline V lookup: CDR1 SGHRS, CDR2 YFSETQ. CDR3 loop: CASSLVGSSYNEQFF. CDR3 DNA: TGCGCCAGCAGCTTGGTGGGAAGCTCCTACAATGAGCAGTTCTTC.

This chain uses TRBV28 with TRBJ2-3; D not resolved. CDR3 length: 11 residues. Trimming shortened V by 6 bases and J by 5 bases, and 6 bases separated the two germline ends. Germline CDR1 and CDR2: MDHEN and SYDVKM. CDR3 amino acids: CASSIQDTQYF. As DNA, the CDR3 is TGTGCCAGCAGCATCCAAGATACGCAGTATTTT.

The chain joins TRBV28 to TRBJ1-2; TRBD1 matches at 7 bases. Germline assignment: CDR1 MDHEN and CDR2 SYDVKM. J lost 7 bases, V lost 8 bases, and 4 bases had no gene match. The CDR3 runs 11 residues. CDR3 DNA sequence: TGTGCCAGCGGTCAGGGGGTTGGCTACACCTTC. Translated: CASGQGVGYTF.

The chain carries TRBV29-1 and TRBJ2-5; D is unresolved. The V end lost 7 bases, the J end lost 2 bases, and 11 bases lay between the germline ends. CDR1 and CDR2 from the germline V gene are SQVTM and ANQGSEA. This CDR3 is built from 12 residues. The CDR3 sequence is CSAGPLQETQYF. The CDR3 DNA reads TGCAGCGCCGGCCCCTTGCAAGAGACCCAGTACTTC.

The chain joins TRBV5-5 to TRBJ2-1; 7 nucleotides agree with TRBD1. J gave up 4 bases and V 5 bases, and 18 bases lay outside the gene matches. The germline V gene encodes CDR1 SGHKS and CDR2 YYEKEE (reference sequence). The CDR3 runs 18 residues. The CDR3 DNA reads TGTGCCAGCAGGCCACGCGAGACCACGGGACAGAGGTACAATGAGCAGTTCTTC. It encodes CASRPRETTGQRYNEQFF.

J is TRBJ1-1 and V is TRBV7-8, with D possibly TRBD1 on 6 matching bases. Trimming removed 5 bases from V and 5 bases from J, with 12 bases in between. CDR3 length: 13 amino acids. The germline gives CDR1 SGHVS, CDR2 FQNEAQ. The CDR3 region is CASSGGRTTEAFF. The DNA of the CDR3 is TGTGCCAGCAGCGGGGGGCGCACGACTGAAGCTTTCTTT.

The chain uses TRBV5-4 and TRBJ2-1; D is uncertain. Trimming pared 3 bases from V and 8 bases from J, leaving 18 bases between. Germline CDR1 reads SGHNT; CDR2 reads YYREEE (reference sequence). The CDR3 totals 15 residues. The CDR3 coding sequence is TGTGCCAGCAGCTCTAGACCTGGGGTTTGGGATGAGCAGTTCTTC. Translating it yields CASSSRPGVWDEQFF.

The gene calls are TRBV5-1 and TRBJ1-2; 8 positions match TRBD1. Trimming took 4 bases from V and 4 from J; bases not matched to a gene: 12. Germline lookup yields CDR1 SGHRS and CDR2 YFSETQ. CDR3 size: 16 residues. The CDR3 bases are TGCGCCAGCAGCGACACGACAGGGGCGTTTGGCTATGGCTACACCTTC. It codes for CASSDTTGAFGYGYTF.

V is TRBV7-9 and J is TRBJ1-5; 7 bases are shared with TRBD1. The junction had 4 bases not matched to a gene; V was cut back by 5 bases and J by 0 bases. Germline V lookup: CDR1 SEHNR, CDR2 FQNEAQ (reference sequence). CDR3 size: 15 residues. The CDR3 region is CASSLGQYSNQPQHF. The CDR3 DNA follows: TGTGCCAGCAGCCTGGGACAGTATAGCAATCAGCCCCAGCATTTT.

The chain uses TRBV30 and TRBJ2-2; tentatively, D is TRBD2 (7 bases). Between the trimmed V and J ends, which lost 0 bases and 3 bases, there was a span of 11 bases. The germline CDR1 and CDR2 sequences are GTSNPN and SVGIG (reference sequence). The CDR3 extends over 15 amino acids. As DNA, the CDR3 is TGTGCCTGGAGTGTAGGGGGGGCTTACACCGGGGAGCTGTTTTTT. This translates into CAWSVGGAYTGELFF.